A single sample is the source of the 14 T cell receptor beta chains below, sequenced in a study of T cell responses to AZD1222 COVID-19 vaccine. TCRdb's copy holds only in-frame clones and misses some; the assay was immunoSEQ multiplex PCR. The sample yields around 150,000 clones, less than 95% seen once. Sequences were derived from peripheral blood, sampled 28 days after the second dose of the MenACWY control vaccine. These receptors were obtained from an adult who received the MenACWY meningococcal vaccine as a control.

The V call is TRBV19, the J call TRBJ2-1; no firm D call. V lost 7 bases to trimming and J lost 4 bases, with 8 bases between them. There are 12 residues in the CDR3. From germline, CDR1 is LNHDA and CDR2 SQIVND (reference sequence). The CDR3 loop is CASINGYNEQFF. The CDR3 nucleotides are TGTGCCAGTATTAATGGTTACAATGAGCAGTTCTTC.

The CDR3 here is CASSRRDRDQYSNQPQHF. The CDR3 nucleotides read TGTGCCAGCAGTCGCCGGGACAGGGACCAATATAGCAATCAGCCCCAGCATTTT. V usage is TRBV6-2 or TRBV6-3 and J usage is TRBJ1-5; 9 bases line up with TRBD1. CDR3 size: 18 residues. Germline assignment: CDR1 MNHEY and CDR2 SVGEGT. Trimming removed 5 bases from V and 0 bases from J; junction bases left unmatched: 11.

The CDR3 region is CASSLSGLNTEAFF. Written as DNA, the CDR3 is TGCGCCAGCAGCTTGTCGGGGCTGAACACTGAAGCTTTCTTT. V and J are TRBV5-1 and TRBJ1-1, with D perhaps matching TRBD1 (5 bases). The CDR3 sequence is 14 residues long. Looked up from germline, CDR1 is SGHRS and CDR2 is YFSETQ. Trimming left V 1 base short and J 0 bases short, with 7 bases between.

The chain employs TRBV18 and TRBJ2-2; D not certain. Germline CDR1 reads KGHSH; CDR2 reads LQKENI. The CDR3 contains 15 residues. V lost 0 bases, J lost 3 bases, and 8 bases lay in between. The CDR3 region has the DNA TGTGCCAGCTCACCACCCCAGAGTTACACCGGGGAGCTGTTTTTT. The encoded protein is CASSPPQSYTGELFF.

This chain uses TRBV6-5 with TRBJ2-3, with D perhaps being TRBD1 or TRBD2 (6 bases each). CDR1 MNHEY and CDR2 SVGAGI come from the germline V gene. This CDR3 contains 14 residues. The germline V and J ends were trimmed by 2 bases and 4 bases, with 10 bases remaining between them. Here the CDR3 reads CASSYRGEADTQYF. The CDR3 DNA reads as TGTGCCAGCAGTTACAGGGGGGAAGCAGATACGCAGTATTTT.

This chain joins TRBV6-1 and TRBJ1-5; D gene uncertain. V lost 2 bases and J 2 bases, leaving 13 bases between the germline ends. Germline CDR1 is MNHNS and CDR2 is SASEGT. The CDR3 contains 16 residues. CDR3 in DNA: TGTGCCAGCAGTGAACCTATGGGGAGGGGCAATCAGCCCCAGCATTTT. Amino acids: CASSEPMGRGNQPQHF.

On this clone: At one of its ends the junction is not consistent with the germline gene, which may arise from a read error. V gene TRBV7-7 combines with J gene TRBJ1-5, with 7 bases aligning to TRBD1. The CDR3 totals 19 residues. Germline V gene data show CDR1 as SSHAT and CDR2 as FNYEAQ (reference sequence). The CDR3 nucleotides read TGTGCTAGCAGCTTATCGATGAGTCGGACAGGCTTTAGCAATCAGCCCCAGCATTTT. The encoded protein is CASSLSMSRTGFSNQPQHF. The full variable domain, rest sourced from reference TRBV7-7 and TRBJ1-5, is GAGVSQSPRYKVTKRGQDVTLRCDPISSHATLYWYQQALGQGPEFLTYFNYEAQPDKSGLPSDRFSAERPEGSISTLTIQRTEQRDSAMYRCASSLSMSRTGFSNQPQHFGDGTRLSIL.

The J gene is TRBJ2-7, the V gene TRBV7-2; 11 bases agree with TRBD2. Germline CDR1 is SGHTA and CDR2 is FQGNSA. The CDR3 is made up of 17 amino acids. J gave up 2 bases and V 1 base, and 7 bases lay outside the gene matches. The CDR3 DNA follows: TGTGCCAGCAGCTTAGTGGCTAGCGGGAGGACCCCCTACGAGCAGTACTTC. It specifies CASSLVASGRTPYEQYF.

This chain joins TRBV6-5 and TRBJ1-6, with D possibly being TRBD1 (5 bases). The germline V gene encodes CDR1 MNHEY and CDR2 SVGAGI. The V end was cut by 10 bases, the J end by 7 bases, with 17 bases between. The CDR3 is made up of 14 amino acids. The CDR3 protein is CATKTWGGNSPLHF. The CDR3 DNA reads TGTGCCACCAAAACCTGGGGCGGAAATTCACCCCTCCACTTT.

This CDR3 reads CASSPDRDEQYF. For the CDR3, the DNA is TGTGCCAGCAGTCCGGACAGGGACGAGCAGTACTTC. The J gene is TRBJ2-7, the V gene TRBV6-5; 8 bases are shared with TRBD1. J gave up 5 bases and V 5 bases, and 2 bases lay outside the gene matches. The CDR3 runs 12 residues. CDR1 is MNHEY, CDR2 SVGAGI, per germline.

This clone was detected only a few times. V is TRBV7-9 and J is TRBJ2-1; no clear D gene. Germline CDR1 reads SEHNR; CDR2 reads FQNEAQ (reference sequence). This CDR3 is built from 14 residues. The V end was cut by 6 bases, the J end by 4 bases, with 13 bases between. Here the CDR3 reads CASSSLQEYNEQFF. The CDR3 bases are TGTGCCAGCAGTTCACTGCAGGAATACAATGAGCAGTTCTTC.

In its sample, this clone was seen once. The V gene is TRBV9, the J gene TRBJ1-4, with D unresolved. The CDR3 runs to 14 residues. Germline lookup yields CDR1 SGDLS and CDR2 YYNGEE. Trimming shortened V by 3 bases and J by 6 bases, and 12 bases separated the two germline ends. CDR3 in amino acids: CASSGEYGYEKLFF. Written as DNA, the CDR3 is TGTGCCAGCAGCGGGGAATACGGGTATGAAAAACTGTTTTTT. Using reference TRBV9 and TRBJ1-4 for the parts outside the CDR3, the full variable domain is DSGVTQTPKHLITATGQRVTLRCSPRSGDLSVYWYQQSLDQGLQFLIQYYNGEERAKGNILERFSAQQFPDLHSELNLSSLELGDSALYFCASSGEYGYEKLFFGSGTQLSVL.

The V gene is TRBV7-9, the J gene TRBJ1-1; D remains ambiguous. V was trimmed by 5 bases and J by 0 bases, leaving 10 bases between them. CDR1 is SEHNR, CDR2 FQNEAQ, per germline (reference sequence). CDR3 length equals 14 residues. CDR3 sequence reads: CASSPSSMNTEAFF. In DNA form, the CDR3 reads TGTGCCAGCAGCCCGAGCAGTATGAACACTGAAGCTTTCTTT.

This clone came up once. The chain joins TRBV5-6 to TRBJ1-2, with D perhaps TRBD1 (6 bases). CDR3 length equals 14 residues. CDR1 and CDR2 from the germline V gene are SGHDT and YYEEEE. V shed 3 bases and J shed 5 bases, with 14 bases lying between them. CDR3 coding DNA: TGTGCCAGCAGCTATCTCAGGGGCGGGTATGGCTACACCTTC. Encoded protein: CASSYLRGGYGYTF.